Each of the 2 T cell receptor beta chains below was sequenced from the same sample in a study of blood T cell repertoires in COVID-19. Clones were read by immunoSEQ multiplex PCR, and TCRdb kept only the in-frame ones, dropping some. The data show under 300,000 clones, 70% to 85% seen once. Sequenced material: PBMCs or T cells enriched from blood (not recorded which). The receptors were sampled from a man aged 40-49 years who had recovered from COVID-19.

This CDR3 reads CAISDSPGSGSSYNEQFF. Here the CDR3 DNA reads TGTGCCATCAGTGACTCTCCAGGAAGCGGGAGCTCCTACAATGAGCAGTTCTTC. The chain joins TRBV10-3 to TRBJ2-1, with 8 bases matching TRBD2. J was trimmed by 0 bases and V by 3 bases; bases with no gene match: 10. This CDR3 has 18 amino acids. Germline CDR1 is ENHRY and CDR2 is SYGVKD.

CDR3 region: CASSAQGAGAGEQYF. The CDR3 DNA is TGTGCCAGCAGCGCACAAGGGGCGGGAGCTGGCGAGCAGTACTTC. The chain combines TRBV6-2 or TRBV6-3 with TRBJ2-7; TRBD2 aligns across 7 bases. Germline CDR1 and CDR2: MNHEY and SVGEGT. This CDR3 contains 15 residues. V lost 6 bases and J lost 6; bases outside the gene matches: 14.